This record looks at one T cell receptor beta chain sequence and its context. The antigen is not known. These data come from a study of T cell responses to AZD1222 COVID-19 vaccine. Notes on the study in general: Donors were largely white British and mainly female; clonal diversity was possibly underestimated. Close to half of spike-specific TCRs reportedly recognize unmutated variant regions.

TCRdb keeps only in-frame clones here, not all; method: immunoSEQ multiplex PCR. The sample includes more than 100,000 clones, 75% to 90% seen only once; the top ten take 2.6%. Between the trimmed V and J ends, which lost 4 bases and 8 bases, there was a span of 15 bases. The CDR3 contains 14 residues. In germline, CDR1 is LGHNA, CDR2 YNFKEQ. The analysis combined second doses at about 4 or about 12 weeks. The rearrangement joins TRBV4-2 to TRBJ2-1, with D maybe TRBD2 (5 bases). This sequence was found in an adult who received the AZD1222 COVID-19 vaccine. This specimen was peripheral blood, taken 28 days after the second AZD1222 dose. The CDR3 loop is CASSRSGGLDEQFF. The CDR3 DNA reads TGTGCCAGCAGCCGAAGTGGCGGGTTGGATGAGCAGTTCTTC.